This T cell receptor (beta chain) emerged from a study of T-cell reconstitution after alpha-beta-depleted transplantation in children. The study's findings and limits: At day 60, the high TCRbeta diversity found in some patients originated from recipient T cells and thymic progenitors that had survived. Several hundred rapidly expanded clones from non-depleted graft cells reportedly supplied alpha-beta T cells about two months post-transplant. Hyperexpanded clones declined; after one year, newly produced T cells mostly supplied diversity.

As concerns this clonotype: Its antigen is unidentified.

The TCRbeta library incorporated unique molecular identifiers. TCRdb re-derived calls from the PCR reads in MiXCR, one entry per CDR3 protein. The data hold fewer than 700,000 distinct CDR3 sequences, with about 21% observed a single time. The source was PBMCs, mostly from graft donor cells, collected 360 days after TCRalphabeta/CD19-depleted stem cell transplant. The sequence came from a boy less than two years old who had a stem cell transplant for acute myeloid leukemia, so the T cells may come from the graft donor.

CDR3 in amino acids: CSARDLEVNEQFF. Here the CDR3 DNA reads TGCAGTGCTAGGGACCTAGAGGTCAATGAGCAGTTCTTC. The chain carries TRBV20-1 and TRBJ2-1; no clear D. CDR3 length equals 13 residues. Trimming left V 3 bases short and J 6 bases short, with 12 bases between. CDR1 and CDR2 (germline): DFQATT, SNEGSKA (reference sequence).